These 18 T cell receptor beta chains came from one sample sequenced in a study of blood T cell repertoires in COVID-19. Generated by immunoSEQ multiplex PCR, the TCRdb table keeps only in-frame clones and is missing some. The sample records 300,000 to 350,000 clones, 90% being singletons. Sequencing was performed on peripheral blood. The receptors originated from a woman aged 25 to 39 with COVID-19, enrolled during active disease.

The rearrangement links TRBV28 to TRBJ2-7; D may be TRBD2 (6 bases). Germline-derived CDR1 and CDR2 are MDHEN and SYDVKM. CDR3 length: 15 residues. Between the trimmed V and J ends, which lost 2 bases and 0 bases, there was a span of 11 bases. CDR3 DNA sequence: TGTGCCAGCAGTTTACCCGGGAGATACTCCTACGAGCAGTACTTC. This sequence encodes CASSLPGRYSYEQYF.

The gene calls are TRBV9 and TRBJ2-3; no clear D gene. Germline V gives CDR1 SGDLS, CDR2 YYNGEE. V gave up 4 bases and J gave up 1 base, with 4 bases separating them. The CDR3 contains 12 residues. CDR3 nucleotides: TGTGCCAGCAGCCCTCGCACAGATACGCAGTATTTT. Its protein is CASSPRTDTQYF.

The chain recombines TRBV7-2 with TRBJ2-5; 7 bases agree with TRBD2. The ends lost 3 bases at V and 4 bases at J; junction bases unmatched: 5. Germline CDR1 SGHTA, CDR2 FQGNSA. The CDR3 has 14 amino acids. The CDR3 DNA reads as TGTGCCAGCAGCTTGTCTAGCGGTTCAGAGACCCAGTACTTC. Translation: CASSLSSGSETQYF. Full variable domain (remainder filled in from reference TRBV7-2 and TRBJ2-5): GAGVSQSPSNKVTEKGKDVELRCDPISGHTALYWYRQSLGQGLEFLIYFQGNSAPDKSGLPSDRFSAERTGGSVSTLTIQRTQQEDSAVYLCASSLSSGSETQYFGPGTRLLVL.

CDR3 in amino acids: CASSPSGQGAFGDTEAFF. The CDR3, as DNA: TGTGCCAGCAGCCCCTCGGGACAGGGAGCCTTCGGGGACACTGAAGCTTTCTTT. This rearrangement joins TRBV9 to TRBJ1-1; TRBD1 agrees at 9 bases. V lost 4 bases, J lost 3 bases, and 16 bases stayed unmatched. The CDR3 sequence is 18 residues long. Germline CDR1 reads SGDLS; CDR2 reads YYNGEE.

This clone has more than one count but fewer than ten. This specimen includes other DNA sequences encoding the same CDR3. The CDR3 DNA follows: TGTGCCAGCAGCTTAGGCGCCCGCTCCTACGAGCAGTACTTC. As protein: CASSLGARSYEQYF. The chain carries TRBV11-2 and TRBJ2-7; D unresolved. Germline V gene data show CDR1 as SGHAT and CDR2 as FQNNGV. V lost 1 base, J lost 0 bases, and 7 bases lay in between. The length of the CDR3 is 14 residues.

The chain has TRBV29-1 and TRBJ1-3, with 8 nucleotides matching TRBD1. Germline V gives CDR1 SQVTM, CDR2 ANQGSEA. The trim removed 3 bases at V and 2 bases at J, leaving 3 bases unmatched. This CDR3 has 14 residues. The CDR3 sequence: CSVDQGAAGNTIYF. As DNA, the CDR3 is TGCAGCGTTGACCAGGGGGCGGCTGGAAACACCATATATTTT.

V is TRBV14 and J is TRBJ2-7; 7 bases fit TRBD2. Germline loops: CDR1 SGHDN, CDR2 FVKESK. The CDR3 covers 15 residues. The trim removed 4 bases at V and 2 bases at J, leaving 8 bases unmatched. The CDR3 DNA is TGTGCCAGCAGCCGGGGACTATCCGTCGCCTACGAGCAGTACTTC. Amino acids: CASSRGLSVAYEQYF.

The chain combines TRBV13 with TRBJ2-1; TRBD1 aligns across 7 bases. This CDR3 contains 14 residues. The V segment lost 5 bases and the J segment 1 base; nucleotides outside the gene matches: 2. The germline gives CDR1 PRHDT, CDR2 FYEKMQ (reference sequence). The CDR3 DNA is TGTGCCAGCAGCCGGGACAGATCCTACAATGAGCAGTTCTTC. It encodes CASSRDRSYNEQFF.

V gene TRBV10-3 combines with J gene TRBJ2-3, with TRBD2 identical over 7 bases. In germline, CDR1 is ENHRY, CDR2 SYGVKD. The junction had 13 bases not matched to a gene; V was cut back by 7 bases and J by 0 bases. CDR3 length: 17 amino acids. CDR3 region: CAITEGLAGPSTDTQYF. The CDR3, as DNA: TGTGCCATCACCGAGGGTTTAGCGGGCCCTAGCACAGATACGCAGTATTTT.

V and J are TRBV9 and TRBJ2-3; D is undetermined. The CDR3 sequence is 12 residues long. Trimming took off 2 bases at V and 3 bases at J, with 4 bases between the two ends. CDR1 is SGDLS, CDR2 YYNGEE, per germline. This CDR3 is CASSVSTDTQYF. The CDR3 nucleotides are TGTGCCAGCAGCGTCTCGACAGATACGCAGTATTTT. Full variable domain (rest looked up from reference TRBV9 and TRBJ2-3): DSGVTQTPKHLITATGQRVTLRCSPRSGDLSVYWYQQSLDQGLQFLIQYYNGEERAKGNILERFSAQQFPDLHSELNLSSLELGDSALYFCASSVSTDTQYFGPGTRLTVL.

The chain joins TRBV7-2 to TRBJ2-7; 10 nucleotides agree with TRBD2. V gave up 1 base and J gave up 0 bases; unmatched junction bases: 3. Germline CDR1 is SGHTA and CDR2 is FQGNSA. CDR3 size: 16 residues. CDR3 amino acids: CASSLVSSGSSYEQYF. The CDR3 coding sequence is TGTGCCAGCAGCTTAGTTTCTAGCGGGAGCTCCTACGAGCAGTACTTC.

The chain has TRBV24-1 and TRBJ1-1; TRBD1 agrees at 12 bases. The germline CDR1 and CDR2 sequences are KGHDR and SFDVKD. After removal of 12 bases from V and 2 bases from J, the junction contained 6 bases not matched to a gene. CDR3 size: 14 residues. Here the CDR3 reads CAVRDRGLNTEAFF. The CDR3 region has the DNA TGTGCCGTCCGGGACAGGGGGCTTAACACTGAAGCTTTCTTT.

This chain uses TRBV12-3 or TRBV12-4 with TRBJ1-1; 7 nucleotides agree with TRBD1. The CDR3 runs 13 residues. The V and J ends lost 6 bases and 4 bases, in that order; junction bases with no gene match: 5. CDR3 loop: CASRTTGTTEAFF. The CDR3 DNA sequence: TGTGCCAGCAGGACGACAGGGACCACTGAAGCTTTCTTT.

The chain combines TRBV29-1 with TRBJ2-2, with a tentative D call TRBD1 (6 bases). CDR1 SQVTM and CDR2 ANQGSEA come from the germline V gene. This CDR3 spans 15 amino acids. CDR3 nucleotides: TGCAGTGCAAAAGATCCGGGACAGAACACCGGGGAGCTGTTTTTT. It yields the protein CSAKDPGQNTGELFF.

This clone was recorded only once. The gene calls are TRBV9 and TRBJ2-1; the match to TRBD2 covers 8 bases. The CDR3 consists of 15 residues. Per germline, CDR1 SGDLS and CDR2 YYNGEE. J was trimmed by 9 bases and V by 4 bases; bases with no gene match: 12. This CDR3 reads CASSPLAGSRSEQFF. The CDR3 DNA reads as TGTGCCAGCAGCCCTTTAGCGGGATCGCGGAGTGAGCAGTTCTTC.

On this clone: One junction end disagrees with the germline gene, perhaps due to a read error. DNA for the CDR3: TGTGCCGGCAGCCAACAGGGGGACAGGCAGCCCCAGCATTTT. It codes for CAGSQQGDRQPQHF. The rearrangement joins TRBV6-6 to TRBJ1-5, with 8 bases fitting TRBD1. The germline CDR1 and CDR2 sequences are MNHNY and SVGAGI (reference sequence). CDR3 length: 14 amino acids.

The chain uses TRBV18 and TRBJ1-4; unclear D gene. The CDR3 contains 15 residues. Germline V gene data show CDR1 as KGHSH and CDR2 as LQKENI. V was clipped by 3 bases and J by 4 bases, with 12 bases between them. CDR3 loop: CASSPETVHNEKLFF. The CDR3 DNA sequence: TGTGCCAGCTCACCGGAGACTGTTCATAATGAAAAACTGTTTTTT.

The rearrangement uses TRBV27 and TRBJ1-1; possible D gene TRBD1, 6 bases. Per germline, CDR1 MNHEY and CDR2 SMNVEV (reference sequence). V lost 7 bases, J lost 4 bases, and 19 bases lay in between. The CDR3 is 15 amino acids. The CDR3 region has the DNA TGTGCCAGCATGGGGTGGCGGGGGGCGATCACTGAAGCTTTCTTT. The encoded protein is CASMGWRGAITEAFF.